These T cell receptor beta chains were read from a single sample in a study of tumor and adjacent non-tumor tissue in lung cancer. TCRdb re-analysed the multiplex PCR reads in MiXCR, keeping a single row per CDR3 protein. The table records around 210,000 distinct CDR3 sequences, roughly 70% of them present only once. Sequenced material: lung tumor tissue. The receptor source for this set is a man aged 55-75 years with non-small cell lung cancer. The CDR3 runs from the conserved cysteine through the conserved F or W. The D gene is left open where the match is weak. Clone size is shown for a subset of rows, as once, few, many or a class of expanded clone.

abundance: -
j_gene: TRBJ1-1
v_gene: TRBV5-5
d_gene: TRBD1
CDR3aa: CASSTRQGATEAFF
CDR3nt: TGTGCCAGCAGCACGAGACAGGGGGCGACTGAAGCTTTCTTT

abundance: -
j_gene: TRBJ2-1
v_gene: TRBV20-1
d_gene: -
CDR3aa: CSANSLVATYNEQFF
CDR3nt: TGCAGTGCTAATTCTCTAGTGGCAACCTACAATGAGCAGTTCTTC

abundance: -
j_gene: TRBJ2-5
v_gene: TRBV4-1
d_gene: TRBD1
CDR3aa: CASSHEQGHKMETQYF
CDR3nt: TGCGCCAGCAGCCATGAACAGGGGCACAAAATGGAGACCCAGTACTTC

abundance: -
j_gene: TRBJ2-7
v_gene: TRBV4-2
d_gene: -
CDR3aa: CASSQDGGPRERYF
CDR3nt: TGTGCCAGTAGCCAAGATGGAGGCCCTAGGGAGCGGTACTTC

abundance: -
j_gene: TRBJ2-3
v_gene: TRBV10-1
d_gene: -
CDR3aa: CASNGGQGTDTQYF
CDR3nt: TGCGCCAGCAATGGTGGGCAGGGCACAGATACGCAGTATTTT

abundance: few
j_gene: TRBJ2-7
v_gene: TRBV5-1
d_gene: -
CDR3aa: CASSQGQDHREEQYF
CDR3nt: TGCGCCAGCAGCCAAGGCCAGGACCATAGAGAGGAGCAGTACTTC

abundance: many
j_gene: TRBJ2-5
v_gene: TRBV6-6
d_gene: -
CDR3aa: CASSYEWAQYF
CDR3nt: TGTGCCAGCAGTTATGAGTGGGCCCAGTACTTC

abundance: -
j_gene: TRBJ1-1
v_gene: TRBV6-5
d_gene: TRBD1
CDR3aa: CASSYHGGTGKNTEAFF
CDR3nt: TGTGCCAGCAGCTACCACGGAGGGACAGGGAAGAACACTGAAGCTTTCTTT

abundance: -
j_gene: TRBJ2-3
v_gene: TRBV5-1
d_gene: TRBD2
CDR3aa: CASSLVSSGGTDTQYF
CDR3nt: TGCGCCAGCAGCTTGGTTTCTAGCGGGGGCACAGATACGCAGTATTTT

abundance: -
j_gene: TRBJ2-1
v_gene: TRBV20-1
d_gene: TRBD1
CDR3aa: CSAQGQGGFQFF
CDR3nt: TGCAGTGCCCAGGGACAGGGGGGGTTCCAGTTCTTC

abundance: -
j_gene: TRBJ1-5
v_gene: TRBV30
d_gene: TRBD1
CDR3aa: CVWSKGQDQPQHF
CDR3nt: TGTGTCTGGAGTAAGGGACAGGACCAGCCCCAGCATTTT

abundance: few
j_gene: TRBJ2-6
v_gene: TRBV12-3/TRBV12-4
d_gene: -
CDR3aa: CASSPSSGANVLTF
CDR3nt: TGTGCCAGCAGTCCCTCATCTGGGGCCAACGTCCTGACTTTC

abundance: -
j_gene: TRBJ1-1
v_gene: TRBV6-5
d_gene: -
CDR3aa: CASSYAQGSFGTEAFF
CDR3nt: TGTGCCAGCAGTTACGCTCAGGGAAGTTTCGGCACAGAAGCTTTCTTT

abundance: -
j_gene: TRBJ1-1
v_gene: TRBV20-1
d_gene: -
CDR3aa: CSTIWGNTEAFF
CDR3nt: TGTAGTACTATATGGGGGAACACTGAAGCTTTCTTT

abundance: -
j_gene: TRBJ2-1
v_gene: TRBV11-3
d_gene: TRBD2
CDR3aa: CASRRSLAGGQNYNVQFF
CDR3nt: TGTGCCAGCAGACGTTCACTAGCGGGAGGGCAGAACTACAATGTGCAGTTCTTC

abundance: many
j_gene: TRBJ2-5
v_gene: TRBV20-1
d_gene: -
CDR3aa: CSAGEWVETQYF
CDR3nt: TGCAGTGCGGGCGAGTGGGTCGAGACCCAGTACTTC

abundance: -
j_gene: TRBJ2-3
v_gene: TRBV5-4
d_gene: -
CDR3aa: CASSFGTAYTNTQYF
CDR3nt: TGTGCCAGCAGCTTTGGGACGGCTTACACAAATACGCAGTATTTC

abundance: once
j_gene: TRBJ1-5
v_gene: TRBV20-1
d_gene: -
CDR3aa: CSAVKGPNQHQHF
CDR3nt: TGCAGTGCCGTCAAGGGGCCGAATCAGCACCAGCATTTT

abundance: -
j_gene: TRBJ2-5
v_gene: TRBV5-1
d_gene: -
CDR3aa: CASSAAQQGTVTQYF
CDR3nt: TGCGCCAGCAGCGCGGCGCAACAAGGAACAGTGACCCAGTACTTC

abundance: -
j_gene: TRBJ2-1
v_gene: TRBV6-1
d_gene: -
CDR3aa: CARKKLVRMTQFF
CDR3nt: TGTGCCAGAAAAAAACTAGTTCGTATGACGCAGTTCTTC

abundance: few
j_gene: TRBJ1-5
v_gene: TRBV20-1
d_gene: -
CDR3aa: CSVRIPGSQEPQHF
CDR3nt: TGCAGTGTTAGAATTCCGGGCAGCCAGGAGCCCCAGCATTTT

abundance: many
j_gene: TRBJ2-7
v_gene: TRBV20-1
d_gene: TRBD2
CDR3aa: CSASRSAGVVYEQYF
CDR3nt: TGCAGTGCTAGTAGGTCGGCGGGAGTCGTCTACGAGCAGTACTTC

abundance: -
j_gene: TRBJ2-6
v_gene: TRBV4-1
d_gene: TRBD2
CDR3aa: CASSQATSGSAPYSGVNVLTF
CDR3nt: TGCGCCAGCAGCCAAGCCACTAGCGGGTCTGCACCCTACTCTGGAGTCAACGTCCTGACTTTC

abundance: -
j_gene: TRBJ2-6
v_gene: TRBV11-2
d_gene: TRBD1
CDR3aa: CASNLVPKDRPSGANVLTF
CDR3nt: TGTGCCAGTAATTTAGTTCCAAAGGACAGGCCCTCTGGGGCCAACGTCCTGACTTTC

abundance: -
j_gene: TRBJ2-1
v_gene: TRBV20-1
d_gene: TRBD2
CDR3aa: CSAPSTSGYNDEFF
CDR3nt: TGCAGTGCTCCTTCGACTAGCGGCTACAATGACGAGTTCTTC

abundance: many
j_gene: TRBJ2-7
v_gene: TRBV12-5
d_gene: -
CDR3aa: CASGLPLQGSYEQYF
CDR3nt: TGTGCTAGTGGTTTGCCGTTACAGGGCTCCTACGAGCAGTACTTC

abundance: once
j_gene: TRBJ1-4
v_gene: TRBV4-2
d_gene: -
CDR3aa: CGSSHRGPNEKLFF
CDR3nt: TGTGGCAGCAGCCATCGGGGGCCAAATGAAAAACTGTTTTTT

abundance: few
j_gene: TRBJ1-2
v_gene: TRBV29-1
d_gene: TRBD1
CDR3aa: CSVTSQGAKGYTF
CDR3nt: TGCAGCGTTACGTCGCAGGGGGCGAAGGGCTACACCTTC

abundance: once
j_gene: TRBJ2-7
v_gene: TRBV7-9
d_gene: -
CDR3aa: CASSPDGDEHYF
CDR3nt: TGTGCCAGCAGCCCGGACGGGGACGAGCACTACTTC

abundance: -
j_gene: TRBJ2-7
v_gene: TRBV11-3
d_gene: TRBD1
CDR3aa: CASGLRDRDYEQYF
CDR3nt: TGTGCCAGCGGCCTGCGGGACAGGGACTACGAGCAGTACTTC

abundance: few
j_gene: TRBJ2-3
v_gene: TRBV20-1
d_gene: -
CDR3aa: CSAQKGSTDTQYF
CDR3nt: TGCAGTGCCCAAAAGGGGTCCACAGATACGCAGTATTTT

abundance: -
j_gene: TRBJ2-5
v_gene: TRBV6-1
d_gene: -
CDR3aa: CASSSWTPQETQYF
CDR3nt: TGTGCCAGCAGTTCTTGGACACCTCAAGAGACCCAGTACTTC

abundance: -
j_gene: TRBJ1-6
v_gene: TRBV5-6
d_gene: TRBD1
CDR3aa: CASSGRNSGQGSSPLNF
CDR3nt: TGTGCCAGCAGCGGGAGAAATTCGGGACAGGGAAGTTCACCCCTCAACTTT

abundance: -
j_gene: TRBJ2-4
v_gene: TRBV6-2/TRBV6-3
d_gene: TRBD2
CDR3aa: CASSYGIAGDAKYIQYF
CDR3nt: TGTGCCAGCAGTTACGGGATAGCGGGAGATGCCAAATACATTCAATACTTC

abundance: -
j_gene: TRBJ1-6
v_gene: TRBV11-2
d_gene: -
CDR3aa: CASSFDVGTWNPPLHF
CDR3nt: TGTGCCAGCAGCTTCGATGTCGGGACCTGGAATCCACCCCTCCACTTT

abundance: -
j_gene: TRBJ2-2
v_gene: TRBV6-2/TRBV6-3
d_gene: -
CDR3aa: CASSFQRAVGMLFF
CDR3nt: TGTGCCAGCAGTTTCCAGAGGGCCGTCGGGATGCTGTTTTTT

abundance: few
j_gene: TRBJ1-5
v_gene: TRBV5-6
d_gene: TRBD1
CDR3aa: CASSLTGAGNQPQHF
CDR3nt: TGTGCCAGCAGCCTGACAGGGGCGGGCAATCAGCCCCAGCATTTT

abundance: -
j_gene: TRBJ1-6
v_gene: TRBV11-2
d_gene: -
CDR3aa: CDSSARGLGNSPLHF
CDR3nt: TGTGACAGCAGCGCGAGGGGCCTAGGAAATTCACCCCTCCACTTT

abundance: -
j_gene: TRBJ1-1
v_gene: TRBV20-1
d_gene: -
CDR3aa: CSARDRGELNTEAFF
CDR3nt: TGCAGTGCTAGAGATCGGGGGGAACTGAATACTGAAGCTTTCTTT

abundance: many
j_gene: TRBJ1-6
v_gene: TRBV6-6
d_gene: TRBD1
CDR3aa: CASSYGQGSSPLHF
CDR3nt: TGTGCCAGCAGTTATGGACAGGGAAGTTCACCCCTCCACTTT

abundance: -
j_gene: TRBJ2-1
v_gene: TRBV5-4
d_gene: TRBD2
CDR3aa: CASSLGGLAGSSYNEQYF
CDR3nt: TGTGCCAGCAGCTTGGGGGGACTAGCGGGGAGCTCCTACAATGAGCAGTATTTC

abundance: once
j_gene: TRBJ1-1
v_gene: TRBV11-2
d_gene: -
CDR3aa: CASTLVGRGTEALF
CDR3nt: -

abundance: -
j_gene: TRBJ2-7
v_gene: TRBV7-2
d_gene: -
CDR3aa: CANSLADYYEQNF
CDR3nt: TGTGCCAACAGCTTAGCGGACTACTACGAGCAGAACTTC

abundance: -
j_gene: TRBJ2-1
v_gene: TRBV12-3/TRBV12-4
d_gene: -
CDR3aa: CASSLNTGGSYHEQFF
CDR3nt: TGTGCCAGCAGTTTAAACACGGGTGGCTCCTACCATGAGCAGTTCTTC

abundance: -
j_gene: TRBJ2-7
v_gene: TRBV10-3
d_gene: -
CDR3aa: CAISMRGAYEQYF
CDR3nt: TGTGCCATCAGTATGAGGGGGGCCTACGAGCAGTACTTC

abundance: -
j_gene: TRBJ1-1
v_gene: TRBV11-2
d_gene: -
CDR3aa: CASGLRSYTYTEAFF
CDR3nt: TGTGCCAGCGGGCTCCGGTCATATACGTACACTGAAGCTTTCTTT

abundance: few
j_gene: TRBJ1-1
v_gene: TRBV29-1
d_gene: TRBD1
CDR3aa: CSSLTGRNTEAFF
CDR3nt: TGCAGCTCCTTGACAGGGAGGAACACTGAAGCTTTCTTT

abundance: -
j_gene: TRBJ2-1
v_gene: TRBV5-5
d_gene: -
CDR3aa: CASSYRVSLAFYNGQFF
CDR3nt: TGTGCCAGCAGCTATCGAGTCTCCTTAGCTTTCTACAATGGGCAGTTCTTC

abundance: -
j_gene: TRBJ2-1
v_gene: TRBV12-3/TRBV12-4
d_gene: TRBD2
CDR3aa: CASSPQLAGAGNEQFF
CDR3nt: TGTGCCAGCAGTCCCCAACTAGCGGGAGCTGGAAATGAGCAGTTCTTC

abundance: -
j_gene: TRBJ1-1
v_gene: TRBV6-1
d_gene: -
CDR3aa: CVSSENTWRAFF
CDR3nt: TGTGTCAGCAGTGAAAATACGTGGAGGGCTTTCTTT

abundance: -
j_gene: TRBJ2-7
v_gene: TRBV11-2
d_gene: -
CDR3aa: CARTGRRGPTVEQYF
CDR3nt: TGTGCCAGGACTGGGCGTCGAGGTCCTACGGTCGAGCAGTACTTC

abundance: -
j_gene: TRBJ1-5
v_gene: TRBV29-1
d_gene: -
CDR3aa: CSASTDSNQSQHF
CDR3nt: TGCAGCGCATCGACAGATAGCAATCAGTCCCAGCATTTT